Listed below are T cell receptor beta chains from one sample, sequenced in a study of T cells of healthy individuals. TCRdb recomputed calls from the 5' RACE reads with MiXCR, one row per CDR3 protein. The sample shows about 96,000 distinct CDR3 sequences, approximately 16% of them seen only once. The receptor source for this set is a human donor in good health. Each CDR3 is given with its conserved first and last residue. D genes are given only for firm matches. A clone size is listed for some rows: how often the clone was seen (once, few, many), or a class if it is expanded.

j_gene: TRBJ1-6; d_gene: -; abundance: many; v_gene: TRBV29-1; CDR3nt: TGCAGCGTTGGCGAGACAGGTCGTAATTCACCCCTCCACTTT; CDR3aa: CSVGETGRNSPLHF
j_gene: TRBJ2-3; d_gene: TRBD1; abundance: -; v_gene: TRBV7-9; CDR3nt: TGTGCCAGCAGCTTCCCCGGGACAGGGGAAGATACGCAGTATTTT; CDR3aa: CASSFPGTGEDTQYF
j_gene: TRBJ1-2; d_gene: -; abundance: few; v_gene: TRBV6-6; CDR3nt: TGTGCCAGCAGCCGCGGCCGGGACCGTGGCTACACCTTC; CDR3aa: CASSRGRDRGYTF
j_gene: TRBJ2-7; d_gene: TRBD1; abundance: many; v_gene: TRBV27; CDR3nt: TGTGCCTCATGGGACAGCCCCTACGAGCAGTACTTC; CDR3aa: CASWDSPYEQYF
j_gene: TRBJ2-1; d_gene: -; abundance: many; v_gene: TRBV4-3; CDR3nt: TGCGCCAGCAGCCAAGATTGGAGTAGCGGCTACAATGAGCAGTTCTTC; CDR3aa: CASSQDWSSGYNEQFF
j_gene: TRBJ2-7; d_gene: TRBD2; abundance: -; v_gene: TRBV20-1; CDR3nt: TGCAGTGCTAGAGATTTCGAGCGGGAGGCCTCCTACGAGCAGTACTTC; CDR3aa: CSARDFEREASYEQYF
j_gene: TRBJ2-1; d_gene: TRBD2; abundance: few; v_gene: TRBV3-1; CDR3nt: TGTGCCAGCAGCCAAGATTCGCTAGCGGGGGGGCCTAGTGAGCAGTTCTTC; CDR3aa: CASSQDSLAGGPSEQFF
j_gene: TRBJ1-6; d_gene: -; abundance: -; v_gene: TRBV30; CDR3nt: TGTGCCTGGAGTGTACCGGGGGGTTGGCCACCCCTCCACTTT; CDR3aa: CAWSVPGGWPPLHF
j_gene: TRBJ2-2; d_gene: TRBD1; abundance: -; v_gene: TRBV24-1; CDR3nt: TGTGCCACCAGTGATTACAGGGGGCGGAACACCGGGGAGCTGTTTTTT; CDR3aa: CATSDYRGRNTGELFF
j_gene: TRBJ2-1; d_gene: -; abundance: once; v_gene: TRBV4-1; CDR3nt: TGCGCCAGCAGCCAAGCTCGAGGGTTAGTGTCCTCCTACAATGAGCAGTTCTTC; CDR3aa: CASSQARGLVSSYNEQFF
j_gene: TRBJ1-5; d_gene: -; abundance: -; v_gene: TRBV20-1; CDR3nt: TGCAGTGCTAGCCGGGGGGGGGAGCAGCCCCAGCATTTT; CDR3aa: CSASRGGEQPQHF
j_gene: TRBJ2-3; d_gene: TRBD2; abundance: -; v_gene: TRBV5-1; CDR3nt: TGCGCCAGCAGCTATATAGCGGGATCGGCAGATACGCAGTATTTT; CDR3aa: CASSYIAGSADTQYF
j_gene: TRBJ2-1; d_gene: TRBD1; abundance: many; v_gene: TRBV12-3/TRBV12-4; CDR3nt: TGTGCCAGCAGTTTAATCGGACAGGGTTACAATGAGCAGTTCTTC; CDR3aa: CASSLIGQGYNEQFF
j_gene: TRBJ2-7; d_gene: -; abundance: -; v_gene: TRBV7-6; CDR3nt: TGTGCCAGCAGCCCGCTCCTGTCCTACGAGCAGTACTTC; CDR3aa: CASSPLLSYEQYF
j_gene: TRBJ1-1; d_gene: -; abundance: many; v_gene: TRBV29-1; CDR3nt: TGCAGCGTCGGACTCGGCTCCATGAACACTGAAGCTTTCTTT; CDR3aa: CSVGLGSMNTEAFF
j_gene: TRBJ2-1; d_gene: -; abundance: few; v_gene: TRBV3-1; CDR3nt: TGTGCCAGCAGCCCGGGACCTCCCTACAATGAGCAGTTCTTC; CDR3aa: CASSPGPPYNEQFF
j_gene: TRBJ1-1; d_gene: -; abundance: -; v_gene: TRBV14; CDR3nt: TGTGCCAGCAGCCTAAGAGTGGGCCTGGGCACTGAAGCTTTCTTT; CDR3aa: CASSLRVGLGTEAFF
j_gene: TRBJ1-6; d_gene: -; abundance: -; v_gene: TRBV4-3; CDR3nt: TGCGCCAGCAGCCAAGATAGAGGGGGGGATTCACCCCTCCACTTT; CDR3aa: CASSQDRGGDSPLHF
j_gene: TRBJ2-3; d_gene: -; abundance: -; v_gene: TRBV15; CDR3nt: TGTGCCACCAGCGGGGGATTTGGCACAGATACGCAGTATTTT; CDR3aa: CATSGGFGTDTQYF
j_gene: TRBJ2-1; d_gene: -; abundance: -; v_gene: TRBV28; CDR3nt: TGTGCCAGCAGTCCCACGGGACTGTCAAGCGACAATGAGCAGTTCTTC; CDR3aa: CASSPTGLSSDNEQFF
j_gene: TRBJ2-5; d_gene: TRBD1; abundance: many; v_gene: TRBV20-1; CDR3nt: TGCAGTGCTAGGGGACAGAATCAACAAGAGACCCAGTACTTC; CDR3aa: CSARGQNQQETQYF
j_gene: TRBJ2-1; d_gene: TRBD1; abundance: -; v_gene: TRBV4-2; CDR3nt: TGTGCCAGCAGCCAAGACGGCCCTACAGGGGGAAAGGTGAATGAGCAGTTCTTC; CDR3aa: CASSQDGPTGGKVNEQFF
j_gene: TRBJ2-3; d_gene: -; abundance: -; v_gene: TRBV25-1; CDR3nt: TGTGCCAGCAGGGAGACAGACACAGATACGCAGTATTTT; CDR3aa: CASRETDTDTQYF
j_gene: TRBJ2-7; d_gene: -; abundance: many; v_gene: TRBV3-1; CDR3nt: TGTGCCAGCAGCCAAGATCTGACCTACGAGCAGTACTTC; CDR3aa: CASSQDLTYEQYF
j_gene: TRBJ2-1; d_gene: -; abundance: -; v_gene: TRBV7-3; CDR3nt: TGTGTCAGCAGCTCTAAGGGGGGACTCAACCCGTACAATGAGCAGTTCTTC; CDR3aa: CVSSSKGGLNPYNEQFF
j_gene: TRBJ1-2; d_gene: -; abundance: -; v_gene: TRBV6-2/TRBV6-3; CDR3nt: TGTGCCAGTCAAAGTTACGGTGCCGGGGCCAGGCTGGGCTACACCTTC; CDR3aa: CASQSYGAGARLGYTF
j_gene: TRBJ2-4; d_gene: -; abundance: -; v_gene: TRBV4-3; CDR3nt: TGCGCCAGCAGCCAAGAATTAGGTGGGGGATCGAACATTCAGTACTTC; CDR3aa: CASSQELGGGSNIQYF
j_gene: TRBJ2-4; d_gene: -; abundance: -; v_gene: TRBV28; CDR3nt: TGTGCCAGCAGTTTTTTCCCCCGTCTAGCTGAAAAAAACATTCAGTACTTC; CDR3aa: CASSFFPRLAEKNIQYF
j_gene: TRBJ2-5; d_gene: -; abundance: few; v_gene: TRBV28; CDR3nt: TGTGCCAGCAGTTTTACCGGGGGGCTCCAAGAGACCCAGTACTTC; CDR3aa: CASSFTGGLQETQYF
j_gene: TRBJ1-2; d_gene: -; abundance: -; v_gene: TRBV7-2; CDR3nt: TGTGCCAGCAGCTTAGTTTACGGGGGCCTCACCAACTATGGCTACACCTTC; CDR3aa: CASSLVYGGLTNYGYTF
j_gene: TRBJ2-4; d_gene: -; abundance: -; v_gene: TRBV20-1; CDR3nt: TGCAGTGCGCTGGACTCGAAAAACATTCAGTACTTC; CDR3aa: CSALDSKNIQYF
j_gene: TRBJ1-1; d_gene: -; abundance: few; v_gene: TRBV7-8; CDR3nt: TGTGCCAGCACCCGGGGGAGAAAAGAAGACACTGAAGCTTTCTTT; CDR3aa: CASTRGRKEDTEAFF
j_gene: TRBJ1-1; d_gene: -; abundance: -; v_gene: TRBV20-1; CDR3nt: TGCAGTGCTAGAGATATTGGTCGGGGCATAACTGAAGCTTTCTTT; CDR3aa: CSARDIGRGITEAFF
j_gene: TRBJ2-2; d_gene: -; abundance: few; v_gene: TRBV4-2; CDR3nt: TGTGCCAGCAGCGCTAGAACGGGACCAGAGGCCGGGGAGCTGTTTTTT; CDR3aa: CASSARTGPEAGELFF
j_gene: TRBJ2-5; d_gene: -; abundance: -; v_gene: TRBV7-3; CDR3nt: TGTGCCAGCAGCTTAACAGGCCCGGAGACCCAGTACTTC; CDR3aa: CASSLTGPETQYF
j_gene: TRBJ2-7; d_gene: -; abundance: few; v_gene: TRBV28; CDR3nt: TGTGCCAGCAGTTCGATTCTCGAGCAGTACTTC; CDR3aa: CASSSILEQYF
j_gene: TRBJ2-2; d_gene: -; abundance: many; v_gene: TRBV10-3; CDR3nt: TGTGCCATCAAAAGTGGCAGGGGAGGAACCGGGGAGCTGTTTTTT; CDR3aa: CAIKSGRGGTGELFF
j_gene: TRBJ2-7; d_gene: -; abundance: many; v_gene: TRBV6-2/TRBV6-3; CDR3nt: TGTGCCAGCAGTTTCCTGGACACCTCCGAGCAGTACTTC; CDR3aa: CASSFLDTSEQYF
j_gene: TRBJ1-2; d_gene: -; abundance: many; v_gene: TRBV7-9; CDR3nt: TGTGCCAGCAGCTTACCCGGAGATGGCTACACCTTC; CDR3aa: CASSLPGDGYTF
j_gene: TRBJ2-3; d_gene: TRBD2; abundance: -; v_gene: TRBV5-1; CDR3nt: TGCGCCAGCAGCCTTAGCGGGGGGCGCACAGATACGCAGTATTTT; CDR3aa: CASSLSGGRTDTQYF
j_gene: TRBJ1-2; d_gene: TRBD1; abundance: many; v_gene: TRBV29-1; CDR3nt: TGCAGCGTTGTCGAGGTGGGACAGGGGAACTATGGCTACACCTTC; CDR3aa: CSVVEVGQGNYGYTF